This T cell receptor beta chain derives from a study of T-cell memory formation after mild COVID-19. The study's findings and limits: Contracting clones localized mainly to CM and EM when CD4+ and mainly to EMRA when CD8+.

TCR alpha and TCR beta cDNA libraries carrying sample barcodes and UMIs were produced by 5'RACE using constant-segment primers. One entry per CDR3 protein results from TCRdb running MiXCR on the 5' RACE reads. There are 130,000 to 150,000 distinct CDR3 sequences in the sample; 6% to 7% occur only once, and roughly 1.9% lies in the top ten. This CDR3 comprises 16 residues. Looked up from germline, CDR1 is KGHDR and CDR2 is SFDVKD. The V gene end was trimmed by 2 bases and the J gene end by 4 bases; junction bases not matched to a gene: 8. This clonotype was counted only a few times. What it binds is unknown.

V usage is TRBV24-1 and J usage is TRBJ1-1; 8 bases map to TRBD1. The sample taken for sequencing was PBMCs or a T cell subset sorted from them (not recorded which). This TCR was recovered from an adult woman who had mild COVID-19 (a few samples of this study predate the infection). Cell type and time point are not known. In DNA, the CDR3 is TGTGCCACCAGTGATTCTACACAGGGGGTCGGCACTGAAGCTTTCTTT. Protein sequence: CATSDSTQGVGTEAFF.